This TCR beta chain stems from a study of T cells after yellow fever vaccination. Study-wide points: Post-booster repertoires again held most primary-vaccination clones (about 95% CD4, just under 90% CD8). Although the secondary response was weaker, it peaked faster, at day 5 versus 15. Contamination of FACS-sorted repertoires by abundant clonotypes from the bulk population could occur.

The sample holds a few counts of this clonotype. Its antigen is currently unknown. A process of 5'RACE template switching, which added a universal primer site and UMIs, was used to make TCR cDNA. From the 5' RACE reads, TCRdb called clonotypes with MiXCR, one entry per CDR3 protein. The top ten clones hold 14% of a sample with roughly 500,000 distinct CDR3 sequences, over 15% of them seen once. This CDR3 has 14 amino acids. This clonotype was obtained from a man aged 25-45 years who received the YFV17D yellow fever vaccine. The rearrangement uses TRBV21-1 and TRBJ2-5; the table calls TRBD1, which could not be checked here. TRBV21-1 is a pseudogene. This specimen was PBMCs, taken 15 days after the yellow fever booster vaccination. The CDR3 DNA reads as TGTGCCAGCAGGAGGGGACCTAAACAAGAGACCCAGTACTTC. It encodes CASRRGPKQETQYF.